A selection of T cell receptor beta chains follows, all from one sample in a study of T cell repertoires in cytomegalovirus infection. In TCRdb, the reads were re-called with MiXCR into one record per CDR3 protein. This sample has about 890,000 distinct CDR3 sequences, with 30% to 40% found just once. These receptors have no identified antigens. The input for sequencing was cultured CD8+ T cells from PBMCs, taken from culture after CMV antigen stimulation. These receptors all come from a human donor in good health (CMV status not recorded). Some clones in this sample may be carry-over from other donors' samples. Each CDR3 is given with its conserved first and last residue. A D gene is named only where the DNA matches it firmly.

v_gene	len	d_gene	j_gene	CDR3aa
TRBV20-1	15	.	TRBJ1-4	CSARSTASTNEKLFF
TRBV7-9	16	TRBD1	TRBJ1-2	CASRITTGKDSYGYTF
TRBV2	14	.	TRBJ2-5	CASSDSGRRETQYF
TRBV12-3/TRBV12-4	17	TRBD2	TRBJ2-3	CASSYNGLAGITVTQYF
TRBV5-4	14	TRBD1	TRBJ2-2	CASSPGTGRGELFF
TRBV7-9	14	.	TRBJ2-1	CASSLVFLGGEQFF
TRBV9	15	TRBD1	TRBJ2-3	CASTGQGTSTDTQYF
TRBV4-1	14	.	TRBJ2-5	CASSQDAAEETQYF
TRBV6-5	14	.	TRBJ1-6	CASSYDSYNSPLHF
TRBV4-1	13	.	TRBJ2-1	CASSQEQYNEQFF
TRBV5-4	14	.	TRBJ1-1	CASSLEEMNTEAFF
TRBV6-2/TRBV6-3	16	.	TRBJ2-1	CASSYSTVRPKNEQFF
TRBV6-8	14	.	TRBJ2-7	CASSYLQNSYEQYF
TRBV12-3/TRBV12-4	13	.	TRBJ2-1	CASSLTLANEQFF
TRBV6-2/TRBV6-3	16	TRBD1	TRBJ1-2	CASSEFARTGLDGYTF
TRBV28	16	.	TRBJ2-7	CASSWAVKFPTYEQYF
TRBV6-5	16	.	TRBJ2-1	CASSSRTKLLQVEQFF
TRBV29-1	12	.	TRBJ2-2	CSVFRETGELFF
TRBV27	13	.	TRBJ1-2	CASSTTDFYGYTF
TRBV2	10	.	TRBJ1-2	CATSTKGYTF
TRBV5-4	15	TRBD1	TRBJ1-2	CASSLDRGHVYGYTF
TRBV12-3/TRBV12-4	19	.	TRBJ2-2	CASSFSLVSVEGSTGELFF
TRBV29-1	11	.	TRBJ1-1	CSPQTNTEAFF
TRBV5-7	11	.	TRBJ1-5	CASSQIRPQHF
TRBV6-6	15	TRBD1	TRBJ1-5	CASSYYDREDRPQHF
TRBV11-2	14	TRBD1	TRBJ1-1	CASSLDTGGTEAFF
TRBV27	18	TRBD1	TRBJ2-7	CASSFVGQGSDGDHEQYF
TRBV4-1	16	TRBD2	TRBJ2-3	CASSSRLAESTDTQYF
TRBV7-9	15	.	TRBJ2-1	CASSLSGGPDNEQFF
TRBV7-9	13	.	TRBJ1-1	CAPVRGANTEAFF
TRBV7-2	17	.	TRBJ1-1	CASSLGAQAGMNTEAFF
TRBV5-4	15	TRBD1	TRBJ1-2	CASSPYRGADYGYTF
TRBV27	15	.	TRBJ2-1	CASSSQLGSYNEQFF
TRBV10-2	14	.	TRBJ1-1	CASSESRGLSEAFF